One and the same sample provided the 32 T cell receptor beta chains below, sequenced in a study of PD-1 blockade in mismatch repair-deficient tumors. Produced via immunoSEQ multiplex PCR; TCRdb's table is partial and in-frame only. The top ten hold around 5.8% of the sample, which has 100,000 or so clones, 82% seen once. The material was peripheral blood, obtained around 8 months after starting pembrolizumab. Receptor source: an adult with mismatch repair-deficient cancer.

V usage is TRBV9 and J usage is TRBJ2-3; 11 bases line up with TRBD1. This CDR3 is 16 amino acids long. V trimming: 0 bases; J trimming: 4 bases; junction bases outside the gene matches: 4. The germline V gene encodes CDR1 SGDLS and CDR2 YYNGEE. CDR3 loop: CASSVGMGQGADTQYF. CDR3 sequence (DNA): TGTGCCAGCAGCGTAGGCATGGGACAGGGGGCAGATACGCAGTATTTT.

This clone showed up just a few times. The CDR3 DNA follows: TGTGCCAGCAGCCAAACTAACCAGGTCTACGAGCAGTACTTC. This codes for CASSQTNQVYEQYF. The chain combines TRBV5-4 with TRBJ2-7; D remains unclear. Per germline, CDR1 SGHNT and CDR2 YYREEE (reference sequence). Trimming left V 4 bases short and J 3 bases short, with 14 bases between. The CDR3 extends over 14 amino acids.

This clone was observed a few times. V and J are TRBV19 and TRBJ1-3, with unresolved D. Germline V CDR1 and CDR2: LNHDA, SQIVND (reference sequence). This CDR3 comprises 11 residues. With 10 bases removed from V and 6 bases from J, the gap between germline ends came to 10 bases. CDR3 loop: CATTQLNTIYF. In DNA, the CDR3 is TGTGCCACTACCCAACTAAACACCATATATTTT.

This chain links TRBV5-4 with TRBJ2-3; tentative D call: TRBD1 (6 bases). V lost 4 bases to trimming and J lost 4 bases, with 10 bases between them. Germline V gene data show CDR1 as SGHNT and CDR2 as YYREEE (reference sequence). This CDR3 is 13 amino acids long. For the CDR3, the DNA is TGTGCCAGCAGCGAAACAGGGTCAGATACGCAGTATTTT. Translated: CASSETGSDTQYF.

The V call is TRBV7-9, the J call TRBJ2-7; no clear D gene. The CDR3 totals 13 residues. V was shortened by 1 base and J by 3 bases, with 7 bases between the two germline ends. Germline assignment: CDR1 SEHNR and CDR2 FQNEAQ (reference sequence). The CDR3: CASSLGVDYEQYF. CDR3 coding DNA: TGTGCCAGCAGCTTAGGTGTGGACTACGAGCAGTACTTC.

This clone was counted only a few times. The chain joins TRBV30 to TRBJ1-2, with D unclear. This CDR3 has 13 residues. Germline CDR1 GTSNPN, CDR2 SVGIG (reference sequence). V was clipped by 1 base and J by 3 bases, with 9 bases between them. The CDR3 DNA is TGTGCCTGGAGTGAGTTCGGGTACTATGGCTACACCTTC. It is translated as CAWSEFGYYGYTF.

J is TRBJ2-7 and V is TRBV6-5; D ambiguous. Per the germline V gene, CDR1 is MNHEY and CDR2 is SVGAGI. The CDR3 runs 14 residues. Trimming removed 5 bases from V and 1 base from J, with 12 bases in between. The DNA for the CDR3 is TGTGCCAGCAGTATCTCTACGCGGTCCTACGAGCAGTACTTC. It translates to CASSISTRSYEQYF.

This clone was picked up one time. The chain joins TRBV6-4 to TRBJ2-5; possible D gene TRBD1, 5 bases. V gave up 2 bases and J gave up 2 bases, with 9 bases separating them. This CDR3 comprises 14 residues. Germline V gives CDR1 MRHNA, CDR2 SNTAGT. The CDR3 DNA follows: TGTGCCAGCAGTGACAGGGGTCCGCAAGAGACCCAGTACTTC. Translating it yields CASSDRGPQETQYF.

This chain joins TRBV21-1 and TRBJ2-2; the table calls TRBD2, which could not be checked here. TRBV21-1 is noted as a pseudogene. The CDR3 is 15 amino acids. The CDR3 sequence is CASMTSTRRGGGLFF. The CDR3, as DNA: TGTGCCAGCATGACATCCACCCGACGAGGCGGGGGGCTGTTTTTT.

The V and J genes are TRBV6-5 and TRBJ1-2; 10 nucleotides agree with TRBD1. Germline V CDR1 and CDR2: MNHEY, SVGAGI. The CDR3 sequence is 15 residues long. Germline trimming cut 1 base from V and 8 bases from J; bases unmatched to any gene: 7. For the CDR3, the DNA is TGTGCCAGCAGTTACTTCGGAGGACAGGGGGGCGGCTACACCTTC. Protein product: CASSYFGGQGGGYTF.

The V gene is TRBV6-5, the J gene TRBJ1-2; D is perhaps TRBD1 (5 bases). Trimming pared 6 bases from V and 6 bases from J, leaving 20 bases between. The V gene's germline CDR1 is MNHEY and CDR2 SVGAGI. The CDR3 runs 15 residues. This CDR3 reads CASSSGGREADGYTF. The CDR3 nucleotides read TGTGCCAGCAGCTCCGGCGGCAGGGAGGCGGATGGCTACACCTTC.

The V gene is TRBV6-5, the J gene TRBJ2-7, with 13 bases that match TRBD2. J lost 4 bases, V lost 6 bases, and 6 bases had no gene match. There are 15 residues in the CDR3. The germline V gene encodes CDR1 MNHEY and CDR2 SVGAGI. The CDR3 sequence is CASSLGGLAGYEQYF. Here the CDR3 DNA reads TGTGCCAGCAGCCTCGGGGGACTAGCGGGATACGAGCAGTACTTC.

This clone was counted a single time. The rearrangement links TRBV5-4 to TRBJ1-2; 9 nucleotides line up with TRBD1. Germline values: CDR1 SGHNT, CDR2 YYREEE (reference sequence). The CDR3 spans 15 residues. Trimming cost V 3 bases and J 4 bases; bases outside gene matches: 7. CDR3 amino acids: CASSWGTGRLYGYTF. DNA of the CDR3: TGTGCCAGCAGCTGGGGGACAGGGAGACTCTATGGCTACACCTTC.

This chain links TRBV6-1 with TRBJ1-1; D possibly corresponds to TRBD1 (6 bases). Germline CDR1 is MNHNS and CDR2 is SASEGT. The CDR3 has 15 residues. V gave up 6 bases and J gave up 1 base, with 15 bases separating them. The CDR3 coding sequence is TGTGCCAGCAGCTCCCCGGCGGGACAGAACACTGAAGCTTTCTTT. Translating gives CASSSPAGQNTEAFF.

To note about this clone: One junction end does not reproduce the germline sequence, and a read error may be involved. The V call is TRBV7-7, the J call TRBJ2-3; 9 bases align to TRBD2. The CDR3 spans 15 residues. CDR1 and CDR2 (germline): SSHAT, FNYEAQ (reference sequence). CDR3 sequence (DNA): TGTGCTAGCAGCCCAGGACTAGCGTACACAGATACGCAGTATTTT. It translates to CASSPGLAYTDTQYF.

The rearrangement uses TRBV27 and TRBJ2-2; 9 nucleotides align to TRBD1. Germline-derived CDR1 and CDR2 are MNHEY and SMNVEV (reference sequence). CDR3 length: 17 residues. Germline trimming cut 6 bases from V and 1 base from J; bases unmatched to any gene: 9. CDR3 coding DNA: TGTGCCAGCAGATCTATACAGGGGGCGATGAACACCGGGGAGCTGTTTTTT. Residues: CASRSIQGAMNTGELFF.

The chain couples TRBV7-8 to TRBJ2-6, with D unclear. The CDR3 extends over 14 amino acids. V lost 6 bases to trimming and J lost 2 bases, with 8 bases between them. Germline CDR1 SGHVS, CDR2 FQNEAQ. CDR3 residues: CASSKEPGANVLTF. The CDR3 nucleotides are TGTGCCAGCAGTAAGGAGCCTGGGGCCAACGTCCTGACTTTC.

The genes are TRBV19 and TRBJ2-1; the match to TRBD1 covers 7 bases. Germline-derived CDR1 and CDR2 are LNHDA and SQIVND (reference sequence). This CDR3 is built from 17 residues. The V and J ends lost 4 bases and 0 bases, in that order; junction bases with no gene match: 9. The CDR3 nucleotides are TGTGCCAGTAGTACCCGACAGGGCCAGAGCTCCTACAATGAGCAGTTCTTC. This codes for CASSTRQGQSSYNEQFF.

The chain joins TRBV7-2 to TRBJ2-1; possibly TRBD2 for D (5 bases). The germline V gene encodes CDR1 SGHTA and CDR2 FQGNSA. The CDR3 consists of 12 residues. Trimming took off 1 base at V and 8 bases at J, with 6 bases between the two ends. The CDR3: CASSLGGDEQFF. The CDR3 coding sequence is TGTGCCAGCAGCTTAGGGGGAGATGAGCAGTTCTTC.

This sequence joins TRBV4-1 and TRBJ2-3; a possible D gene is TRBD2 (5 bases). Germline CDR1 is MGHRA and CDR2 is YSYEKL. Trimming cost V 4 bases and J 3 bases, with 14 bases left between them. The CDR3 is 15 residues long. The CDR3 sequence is CASSRVLGSTDTQYF. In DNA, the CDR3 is TGCGCCAGCAGCCGGGTCCTAGGGAGTACAGATACGCAGTATTTT.

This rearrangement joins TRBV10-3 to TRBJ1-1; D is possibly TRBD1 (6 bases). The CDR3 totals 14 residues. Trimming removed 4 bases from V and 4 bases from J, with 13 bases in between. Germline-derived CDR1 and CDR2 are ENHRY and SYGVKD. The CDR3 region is CAISAGRDTTEAFF. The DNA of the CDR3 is TGTGCCATCAGTGCTGGCCGGGACACCACTGAAGCTTTCTTT.

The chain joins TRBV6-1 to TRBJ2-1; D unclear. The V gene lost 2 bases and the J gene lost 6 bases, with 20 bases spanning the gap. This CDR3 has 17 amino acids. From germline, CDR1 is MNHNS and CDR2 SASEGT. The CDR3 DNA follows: TGTGCCAGCAGTGAACTCCCTACCCAAAGTTCTCCCAATGAGCAGTTCTTC. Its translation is CASSELPTQSSPNEQFF.

CDR3 coding DNA: TGTGCCAGCAGCCCCCCGGTTTCCTACGAGCAGTACTTC. Residues: CASSPPVSYEQYF. J is TRBJ2-7 and V is TRBV7-6; D unresolved. The CDR3 extends over 13 amino acids. Germline-derived CDR1 and CDR2 are SGHVS and FNYEAQ. Trimming removed 5 bases from V and 1 base from J, with 9 bases in between.

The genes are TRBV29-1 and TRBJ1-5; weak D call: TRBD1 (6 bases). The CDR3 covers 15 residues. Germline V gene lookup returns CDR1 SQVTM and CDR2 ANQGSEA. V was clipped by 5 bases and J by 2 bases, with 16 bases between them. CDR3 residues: CSVSTTAGGNQPQHF. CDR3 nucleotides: TGCAGCGTTTCCACTACGGCAGGGGGCAATCAGCCCCAGCATTTT.

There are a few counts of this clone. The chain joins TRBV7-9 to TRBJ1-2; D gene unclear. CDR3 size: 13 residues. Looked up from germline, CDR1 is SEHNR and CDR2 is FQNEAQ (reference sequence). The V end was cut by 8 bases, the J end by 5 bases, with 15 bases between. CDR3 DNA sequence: TGTGCCAGCCCCAGCCCCGGAGGGTATGGCTACACCTTC. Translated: CASPSPGGYGYTF.

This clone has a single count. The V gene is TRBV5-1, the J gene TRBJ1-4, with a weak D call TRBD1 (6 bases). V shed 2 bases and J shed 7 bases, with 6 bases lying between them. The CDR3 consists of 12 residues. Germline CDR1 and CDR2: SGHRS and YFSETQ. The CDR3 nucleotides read TGCGCCAGCAGCTTCAGGGGTGAAAAACTGTTTTTT. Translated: CASSFRGEKLFF.

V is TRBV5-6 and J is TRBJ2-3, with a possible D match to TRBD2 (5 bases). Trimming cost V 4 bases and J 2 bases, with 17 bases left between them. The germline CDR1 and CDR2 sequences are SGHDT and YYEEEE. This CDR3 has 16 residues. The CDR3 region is CASSAVGSVVTDTQYF. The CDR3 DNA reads TGTGCCAGCAGCGCCGTGGGTAGCGTAGTCACAGATACGCAGTATTTT.

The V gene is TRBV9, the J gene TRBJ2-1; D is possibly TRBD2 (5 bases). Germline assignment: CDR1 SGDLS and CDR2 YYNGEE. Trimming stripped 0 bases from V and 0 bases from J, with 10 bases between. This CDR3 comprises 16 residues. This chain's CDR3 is CASSVGGSSSYNEQFF. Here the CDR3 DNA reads TGTGCCAGCAGCGTAGGCGGGTCGAGCTCCTACAATGAGCAGTTCTTC.

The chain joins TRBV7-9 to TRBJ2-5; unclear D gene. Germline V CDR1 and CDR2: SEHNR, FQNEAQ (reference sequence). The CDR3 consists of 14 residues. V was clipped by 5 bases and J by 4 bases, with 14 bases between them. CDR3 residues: CASSQTWWLETQYF. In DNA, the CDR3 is TGTGCCAGCAGCCAAACCTGGTGGCTAGAGACCCAGTACTTC.

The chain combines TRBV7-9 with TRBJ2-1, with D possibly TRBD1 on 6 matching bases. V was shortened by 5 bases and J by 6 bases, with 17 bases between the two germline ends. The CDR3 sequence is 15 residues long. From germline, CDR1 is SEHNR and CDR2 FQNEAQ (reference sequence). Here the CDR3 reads CASSVKQGIRNEQFF. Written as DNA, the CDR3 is TGTGCCAGCAGCGTCAAACAGGGTATCCGCAATGAGCAGTTCTTC.

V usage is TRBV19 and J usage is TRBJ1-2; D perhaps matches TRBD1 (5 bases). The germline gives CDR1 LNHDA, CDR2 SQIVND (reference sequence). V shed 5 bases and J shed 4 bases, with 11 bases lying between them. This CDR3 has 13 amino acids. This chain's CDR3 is CASSRDGPYGYTF. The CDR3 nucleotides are TGTGCCAGTAGTCGGGACGGACCCTATGGCTACACCTTC.

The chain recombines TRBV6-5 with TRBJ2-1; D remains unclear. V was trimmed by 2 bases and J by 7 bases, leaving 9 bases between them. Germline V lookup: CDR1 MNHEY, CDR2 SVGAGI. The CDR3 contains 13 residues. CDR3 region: CASSYHRTNEQFF. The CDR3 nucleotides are TGTGCCAGCAGTTACCACCGTACGAATGAGCAGTTCTTC.